This T cell receptor (beta chain) appears in the sequencing data of a study of T cell clonotyping in hematopoietic cell transplantation. With respect to this clone: Its antigen is still unknown.

The CDR3 is 16 amino acids. After removal of 2 bases from V and 1 base from J, the junction contained 5 bases not matched to a gene. Germline assignment: CDR1 SGHAT and CDR2 FQNNGV. Profiled with immunoSEQ multiplex PCR; TCRdb holds only in-frame clones, not every one. The repertoire holds under 35,000 clones, with around 70% as singletons. Time point indicated: recipient sample about 28 days before transplant, after cytoreduction. Study-level points and caveats: Recipient TCR diversity dropped after transplant; expanded clonotypes rose from day 30 to 180.

The clonotype was recovered from a man in his fifties with myelodysplastic syndrome. Some clones in this sample may be carry-over from other donors' samples. The sequencing here drew on peripheral blood mononuclear cells, taken before stem cell transplant. The chain recombines TRBV11-2 with TRBJ2-5, with 9 bases that match TRBD2. CDR3 DNA: TGTGCCAGCAGCTTAAATAGCGGGGGTCCCCAAGAGACCCAGTACTTC. Protein sequence: CASSLNSGGPQETQYF.